This is a list of T cell receptor beta chains from one sample in a study of blood T cell repertoires in COVID-19. Libraries were prepared by immunoSEQ multiplex PCR; TCRdb keeps only in-frame clonotypes and omits some of them. The sample shows hundreds of thousands of clones, roughly 89% of them seen only once. Specimen: PBMCs or T cells enriched from blood (not recorded which). Receptors originate from a man aged 40-50 years who had recovered from COVID-19. CDR3s include the opening cysteine and the closing phenylalanine or tryptophan.

v_gene	j_gene	CDR3aa
TRBV7-8	TRBJ1-4	CASSIGTRVSNEKLFF
TRBV18	TRBJ2-2	CASSPSGIYTGELFF
TRBV5-1	TRBJ1-2	CASSLAIGTTDYGYTF
TRBV6-5	TRBJ2-7	CASRVGGLSHEQYF
TRBV7-3	TRBJ2-1	CASSFRGGYNEQFF
TRBV9	TRBJ1-3	CASSPGVQTISSGNTIYF
TRBV19	TRBJ1-4	CASSIGQTANEKLFF
TRBV7-3	TRBJ2-1	CASSLNSGRVYGNEQFF
TRBV4-2	TRBJ1-6	CASSRGTTNSPLHF
TRBV19	TRBJ2-1	CASSTGRGNEQFF
TRBV23-1	TRBJ1-2	CASKSLHTGLRGGYTF
TRBV18	TRBJ1-4	CASSSRRQSGEKLFF
TRBV19	TRBJ1-1	CASSIGRTGGENTEAFF
TRBV5-1	TRBJ1-2	CASSEDRRRYTF
TRBV27	TRBJ2-1	CASSLFRTSPEQFF
TRBV18	TRBJ1-2	CASSEGQGNYGYTF